What follows is one TCR beta chain and its context. Relapse after autologous stem cell transplantation occurred in every patient, and brentuximab vedotin exposure varied. Complete response, partial response or progressive disease was each patient's best response. J was trimmed by 3 bases and V by 5 bases; bases with no gene match: 9. Germline V gene sequence: CDR1 MDHEN, CDR2 SYDVKM. CDR3 length: 16 residues. Sequencing used immunoSEQ multiplex PCR; TCRdb keeps in-frame clones, though not all of them. Of about 10,000 clones detected, roughly three quarters appear once; the ten largest clones hold roughly 26%. The sample belongs to a study of PD-1 blockade in classical Hodgkin lymphoma. Study-wide background: Each patient was given nivolumab 3 mg/kg through a vein every 2 weeks.

This chain uses TRBV28 with TRBJ2-7, with TRBD2 matching over 11 bases. The TCR sequence derives from a human donor with classical Hodgkin lymphoma. The sequencing used peripheral blood mononuclear cells (PBMCs), collected at baseline. Here the CDR3 reads CASSPYPGTSGYEQYF. In nucleotides, the CDR3 is TGTGCCAGCAGTCCTTACCCCGGGACTAGCGGCTACGAGCAGTACTTC.